This T cell receptor (beta chain) stems from a study of T cell responses to AZD1222 COVID-19 vaccine. General study points: Reportedly, nearly half of unique spike TCRs recognized epitopes outside B.1.351/B.1.1.7 mutations. When two AZD1222 doses had been given, Spike-specific TCR breadth and depth rose.

The CDR3 loop spans 16 amino acids. The V gene lost 4 bases and the J gene lost 4 bases, with 19 bases spanning the gap. From germline, CDR1 is SGHDT and CDR2 YYEEEE. Clones were sequenced by immunoSEQ multiplex PCR, and TCRdb holds only the in-frame ones, with some missing. This repertoire shows 150,000 to 180,000 clones, approximately 86% found once; its top ten account for over 6%. With respect to this clone: Its antigen is unknown.

The receptor comes from an adult who had recovered from COVID-19. The sample in question was peripheral blood, obtained after recovery from COVID-19. The chain links TRBV5-6 to TRBJ2-3; D might be TRBD1 or TRBD2, each matching 7 bases. The CDR3 loop reads CASSLQGGDSSDTQYF. The CDR3 DNA reads TGTGCCAGCAGCCTGCAGGGGGGGGACAGTTCAGATACGCAGTATTTT.